The clone carrying this T cell receptor (beta chain) was observed once. This CDR3 is built from 15 residues. Germline CDR1 is SGHNT and CDR2 is YENEEA. Trimming removed 5 bases from V and 8 bases from J; junction bases left unmatched: 11. The data derive from a study of blood T cell repertoires in COVID-19. TCRdb's table, derived via immunoSEQ multiplex PCR, lists solely in-frame clones and lacks some. The table lists over 100,000 clones, more than 80% of them singletons. The clonotype was recovered from a human donor in a cohort sampled during active COVID-19. Sequencing was carried out using peripheral blood. The chain is built from TRBV11-3 and TRBJ1-2, with 10 bases identical to TRBD1. In DNA, the CDR3 is TGTGCCAGCAGCCCAAGACAGGGGGCCTCCATGGGCTACACCTTC. It is translated as CASSPRQGASMGYTF.